Below are 25 T cell receptor beta chains sequenced from a single sample in a study of blood T cell repertoires in COVID-19. The assay was immunoSEQ multiplex PCR, and TCRdb's table has in-frame clones only and misses some. The table has approximately 210,000 clones, approximately 91% seen once. Sample: peripheral blood. The receptors shown here come from a woman in her 40s who had recovered from COVID-19.

V is TRBV25-1 and J is TRBJ2-5; TRBD1 matches 9 bases. Germline V gene data show CDR1 as MGHDK and CDR2 as SYGVNS. The CDR3 covers 14 residues. The trim removed 5 bases at V and 4 bases at J, leaving 5 bases unmatched. Written as DNA, the CDR3 is TGTGCCAGCAGTCCCCGGACAGGGGTAGAGACCCAGTACTTC. Translation: CASSPRTGVETQYF.

This clone turned up a few times. This chain connects TRBV16 to TRBJ2-7; a weak D match, TRBD2 (5 bases). Germline assignment: CDR1 KGHSY and CDR2 FQNENV. Deletions cut 5 bases from V and 4 bases from J, with 15 bases between. The CDR3 covers 14 residues. The CDR3 protein is CASSNEAVPYEQYF. Written as DNA, the CDR3 is TGTGCCAGCAGCAATGAAGCGGTCCCGTACGAGCAGTACTTC.

The chain has TRBV7-7 and TRBJ2-5; D remains unclear. Germline V CDR1 and CDR2: SSHAT, FNYEAQ (reference sequence). V lost 6 bases to trimming and J lost 7 bases, with 12 bases between them. The CDR3 contains 12 residues. CDR3 loop: CASSNEAGTQYF. The CDR3 DNA reads as TGTGCCAGCAGTAACGAGGCCGGGACCCAGTACTTC.

V usage is TRBV28 and J usage is TRBJ2-7, with 8 bases fitting TRBD2. This CDR3 has 16 residues. The germline CDR1 and CDR2 sequences are MDHEN and SYDVKM. V lost 1 base and J lost 1; bases outside the gene matches: 6. The CDR3 DNA sequence: TGTGCCAGCAGTTTATTTCGGGCTAGCGGGTCCTACGAGCAGTACTTC. It encodes CASSLFRASGSYEQYF.

This clone was counted only a few times. The V gene is TRBV27, the J gene TRBJ2-2; D remains unclear. Trimming stripped 1 base from V and 2 bases from J, with 5 bases between. In germline, CDR1 is MNHEY, CDR2 SMNVEV (reference sequence). The CDR3 covers 14 residues. As DNA, the CDR3 is TGTGCCAGCAGTTTATTCCTTAACACCGGGGAGCTGTTTTTT. Amino acid sequence: CASSLFLNTGELFF.

In this sample, this clone turned up once. J is TRBJ2-3 and V is TRBV6-5, with D possibly being TRBD1 (6 bases). This CDR3 is 15 amino acids long. Germline values: CDR1 MNHEY, CDR2 SVGAGI. The V end lost 4 bases, the J end lost 2 bases, and 13 bases lay between the germline ends. DNA for the CDR3: TGTGCCAGCAGTTCTGGACAGACTTACACAGATACGCAGTATTTT. Residues: CASSSGQTYTDTQYF.

This chain connects TRBV2 to TRBJ1-3; TRBD1 might be the D (6 bases). In germline, CDR1 is SNHLY, CDR2 FYNNEI. Trimming took off 9 bases at V and 2 bases at J, with 11 bases between the two ends. CDR3 length equals 13 residues. CDR3 bases: TGTGCCAGTCACAGGGAGCCTGGAAACACCATATATTTT. It translates to CASHREPGNTIYF.

The V call is TRBV6-5, the J call TRBJ2-1, with 10 bases aligning to TRBD2. The ends lost 7 bases at V and 4 bases at J; junction bases unmatched: 1. The V gene's germline CDR1 is MNHEY and CDR2 SVGAGI. The CDR3 extends over 13 amino acids. This CDR3 is CASTSGSYNEQFF. CDR3 coding DNA: TGTGCCAGCACTAGCGGGAGTTACAATGAGCAGTTCTTC.

The V gene is TRBV12-3 or TRBV12-4, the J gene TRBJ2-1; 7 bases are shared with TRBD1. J lost 4 bases, V lost 6 bases, and 3 bases had no gene match. The CDR3 sequence is 13 residues long. The CDR3 loop is CASSLGQYNEQFF. DNA for the CDR3: TGTGCCAGCAGCCTGGGACAGTACAATGAGCAGTTCTTC.

The rearrangement uses TRBV9 and TRBJ2-5, with TRBD1 as a possible D gene (5 bases). The germline CDR1 and CDR2 sequences are SGDLS and YYNGEE. This CDR3 has 19 residues. V was pared by 4 bases and J by 1 base, with 26 bases between. Here the CDR3 DNA reads TGTGCCAGCAGCCGCTCCATTCCTAATCGGCCTCAGGGCCAAGAGACCCAGTACTTC. This translates into CASSRSIPNRPQGQETQYF.

This clone was seen a single time. The V and J genes are TRBV5-6 and TRBJ2-3; 10 nucleotides match TRBD2. With 5 bases clipped from V and 4 bases from J, the junction kept 7 bases outside the gene matches. This CDR3 is built from 15 residues. Germline CDR1 is SGHDT and CDR2 is YYEEEE. The CDR3 protein is CASSYQSGRADTQYF. In DNA, the CDR3 is TGTGCCAGCAGTTACCAAAGCGGGAGGGCAGATACGCAGTATTTT.

Only one count was recorded for this clone. The V call is TRBV13, the J call TRBJ2-3; 8 bases agree with TRBD2. The V gene's germline CDR1 is PRHDT and CDR2 FYEKMQ (reference sequence). The CDR3 is 14 residues long. Losses at the gene ends were 5 bases for V and 2 bases for J; bases not matched to a gene: 3. CDR3 protein: CASSKGLDTDTQYF. CDR3 coding DNA: TGTGCCAGCAGCAAGGGACTAGACACAGATACGCAGTATTTT.

This sequence joins TRBV25-1 and TRBJ2-3, with TRBD2 identical over 8 bases. Germline V CDR1 and CDR2: MGHDK, SYGVNS. The CDR3 consists of 16 residues. V trimming: 5 bases; J trimming: 6 bases; junction bases outside the gene matches: 13. The CDR3 DNA reads TGTGCCAGCAGTCTCTGGACTAGCTCTTACCGGGATACGCAGTATTTT. This encodes CASSLWTSSYRDTQYF. Full variable domain (rest looked up from reference TRBV25-1 and TRBJ2-3): EADIYQTPRYLVIGTGKKITLECSQTMGHDKMYWYQQDPGMELHLIHYSYGVNSTEKGDLSSESTVSRIRTEHFPLTLESARPSHTSQYLCASSLWTSSYRDTQYFGPGTRLTVL.

V gene TRBV6-5 combines with J gene TRBJ2-5; possible D gene TRBD2, 5 bases. This CDR3 has 15 amino acids. Trimming pared 3 bases from V and 5 bases from J, leaving 16 bases between. Germline values: CDR1 MNHEY, CDR2 SVGAGI. The CDR3 reads CASSYSSARRETQYF. CDR3 bases: TGTGCCAGCAGTTATAGTTCGGCCAGGAGGGAGACCCAGTACTTC.

The chain couples TRBV6-5 to TRBJ1-1; 7 positions agree with TRBD1. Germline V gene data show CDR1 as MNHEY and CDR2 as SVGAGI. The CDR3 is 14 amino acids. The trim removed 1 base at V and 3 bases at J, leaving 2 bases unmatched. The CDR3 region has the DNA TGTGCCAGCAGTTACTTCGACAGGGACACTGAAGCTTTCTTT. It is translated as CASSYFDRDTEAFF.

V gene TRBV2 combines with J gene TRBJ2-1; TRBD2 is a possible D gene (6 bases). The germline V gene has CDR1 SNHLY and CDR2 FYNNEI. V was cut by 2 bases and J by 3 bases, with 29 bases left in between. The CDR3 extends over 21 amino acids. The CDR3 region is CASSENGLSIDGGTVYNEQFF. In nucleotides, the CDR3 is TGTGCCAGCAGTGAAAACGGTCTTTCTATCGATGGCGGGACCGTCTACAATGAGCAGTTCTTC.

The genes are TRBV9 and TRBJ2-3, with 15 bases matching TRBD2. The CDR3 has 21 residues. V gave up 0 bases and J gave up 6 bases; unmatched junction bases: 17. The germline CDR1 and CDR2 sequences are SGDLS and YYNGEE. CDR3 protein: CASSVAEGVRTSGRASDTQYF. The DNA of the CDR3 is TGTGCCAGCAGCGTAGCCGAGGGGGTTAGGACTAGCGGGAGGGCCTCCGATACGCAGTATTTT.

The chain recombines TRBV28 with TRBJ2-1; tentatively, D is TRBD2 (6 bases). The germline CDR1 and CDR2 sequences are MDHEN and SYDVKM. The CDR3 consists of 15 residues. V was trimmed by 4 bases and J by 4 bases, leaving 14 bases between them. DNA of the CDR3: TGTGCCAGCAGTTCCCCCCAGGACTATTACAATGAGCAGTTCTTC. This translates into CASSSPQDYYNEQFF. Based on the CDR3 plus reference TRBV28 and TRBJ2-1, the full variable domain is DVKVTQSSRYLVKRTGEKVFLECVQDMDHENMFWYRQDPGLGLRLIYFSYDVKMKEKGDIPEGYSVSREKKERFSLILESASTNQTSMYLCASSSPQDYYNEQFFGPGTRLTVL.

V gene TRBV7-9 combines with J gene TRBJ2-1; D might be TRBD2 (5 bases). This CDR3 spans 14 amino acids. Between the trimmed V and J ends, which lost 1 base and 6 bases, there was a span of 10 bases. The germline gives CDR1 SEHNR, CDR2 FQNEAQ (reference sequence). The CDR3 sequence: CASSLERGSNEQFF. The CDR3 coding sequence is TGTGCCAGCAGCTTAGAACGAGGGTCCAATGAGCAGTTCTTC. Drawing the rest from reference TRBV7-9 and TRBJ2-1, the complete variable domain is DTGVSQNPRHKITKRGQNVTFRCDPISEHNRLYWYRQTLGQGPEFLTYFQNEAQLEKSRLLSDRFSAERPKGSFSTLEIQRTEQGDSAMYLCASSLERGSNEQFFGPGTRLTVL.

The CDR3 DNA follows: TGTGCCAGCTCATCCGACTCCCATCTCTTAGGGTTCTTC. The encoded protein is CASSSDSHLLGFF. The chain employs TRBV18 and TRBJ2-1; D unresolved. Looked up from germline, CDR1 is KGHSH and CDR2 is LQKENI. V was pared by 5 bases and J by 15 bases, with 20 bases between. CDR3 length equals 13 residues.

This clone was detected a few times. The rearrangement uses TRBV27 and TRBJ2-3, with 12 bases matching TRBD1. The CDR3 has 16 amino acids. The trim removed 2 bases at V and 5 bases at J, leaving 5 bases unmatched. Germline CDR1 is MNHEY and CDR2 is SMNVEV (reference sequence). The DNA of the CDR3 is TGTGCCAGCAGTTTAAGGGACAGGGGGCATCAAGATACGCAGTATTTT. Translation: CASSLRDRGHQDTQYF.

The chain is built from TRBV6-2 or TRBV6-3 and TRBJ2-5, with TRBD1 identical over 7 bases. This CDR3 comprises 15 residues. V shed 5 bases, J shed 1 base, and the junction held 7 bases outside the gene matches. Germline CDR1 MNHEY, CDR2 SVGEGT. CDR3 nucleotides: TGTGCCAGCAGTCTAGGACAGGTTACCCAAGAGACCCAGTACTTC. Its translation is CASSLGQVTQETQYF.

The rearrangement links TRBV9 to TRBJ2-1; D is ambiguous. This CDR3 is 14 amino acids long. Trimming removed 4 bases from V and 0 bases from J, with 8 bases in between. Germline CDR1 reads SGDLS; CDR2 reads YYNGEE. In nucleotides, the CDR3 is TGTGCCAGCAGCCCCCCGAGCTCCTACAATGAGCAGTTCTTC. This gives the protein CASSPPSSYNEQFF.

Details on this clone: The sample contains more than one DNA sequence encoding this CDR3. The chain has TRBV7-3 and TRBJ2-5; 10 bases line up with TRBD2. CDR3 length equals 15 residues. Germline V CDR1 and CDR2: SGHTA, FQGTGA. Trimming removed 5 bases from V and 5 bases from J; junction bases left unmatched: 8. The CDR3 loop is CASSPALAGVETQYF. In DNA form, the CDR3 reads TGTGCCAGCAGCCCCGCCCTAGCGGGAGTCGAGACCCAGTACTTC. The full variable domain, in which reference TRBV7-3 and TRBJ2-5 provide the parts outside the CDR3, is GAGVSQTPSNKVTEKGKYVELRCDPISGHTALYWYRQSLGQGPEFLIYFQGTGAADDSGLPNDRFFAVRPEGSVSTLKIQRTERGDSAVYLCASSPALAGVETQYFGPGTRLLVL.

V is TRBV30 and J is TRBJ2-6; 7 bases fit TRBD2. The V segment lost 3 bases and the J segment 1 base; nucleotides outside the gene matches: 0. The germline gives CDR1 GTSNPN, CDR2 SVGIG (reference sequence). This CDR3 contains 14 residues. DNA of the CDR3: TGTGCCTGGAGGGGGGGGTCTGGGGCCAACGTCCTGACTTTC. This sequence encodes CAWRGGSGANVLTF.